This T cell receptor beta chain was sequenced in a study of glioma-infiltrating T cells. General study findings and limits: CDR3 overlap between tissue and blood was very small.

The iRepertoire nested amplicon-rescue multiplex PCR amplified TCR alpha and beta CDR3s from RNA. TCRdb redid the calling of the multiplex PCR reads with MiXCR, one entry per CDR3 protein. The sample includes around 190,000 distinct CDR3 sequences, roughly a third of them seen just once. This CDR3 has 15 residues. Trimming removed 4 bases from V and 6 bases from J; junction bases left unmatched: 5. Germline CDR1 reads ENHRY; CDR2 reads SYGVKD. This clonotype was detected many times. Its antigen is not identified. The rearrangement joins TRBV10-3 to TRBJ2-1; 11 bases align to TRBD1. Sequencing was done on a sample of glioma tissue, nonneoplastic brain tissue, or PBMCs (not recorded which). The TCR was taken from a human donor with low-grade glioma or glioblastoma, undergoing nonglioma brain surgery, or in good health (not recorded which). Here the CDR3 DNA reads TGTGCCATCAGTGTCGGACAGGGGGCAATCAATGAGCAGTTCTTC. Translation gives CAISVGQGAINEQFF.